This TCR beta chain comes out of a study of blood T cell repertoires in COVID-19. The wider study: Material from acute and convalescent COVID-19 was sourced from the United States, Italy and Spain. The cDNA or gDNA used as material had been derived from T cells, B-cell-depleted T cells, or PBMCs.

Germline CDR1 SGHAT, CDR2 FQNNGV. Trimming cost V 5 bases and J 2 bases; bases outside gene matches: 10. The CDR3 is 16 amino acids. Original processing notes: From reference gene primer amplification, estimates of nucleated cell counts were derived. Profiling relied on immunoSEQ multiplex PCR, and the TCRdb table lists in-frame clones only, not all of them. V and J calls and clone size are those listed in that table; D and trimming were worked out from the DNA. The profile shows 200,000 to 300,000 clones, 90% of them singletons. The rearrangement joins TRBV11-2 to TRBJ2-5; 8 bases match TRBD1. The sequence was obtained from a woman between 40 and 50 years old with acute or convalescent COVID-19. Sequencing input: peripheral blood. In DNA form, the CDR3 reads TGTGCCAGCAGCCCTGGGACAGGCCGGGGACAAGAGACCCAGTACTTC. It translates to CASSPGTGRGQETQYF.